Shown below are 14 T cell receptor beta chains from a single sample sequenced in a study of beta chain features in type 1 diabetes. Study results and caveats: All four CD4+ subsets of Type 1 diabetes patients contained TCRB CDR3s that were moderately but significantly shorter.

The entirety of the isolated RNA underwent reverse transcription, so expressed TCRB transcripts were sequenced. The assay was immunoSEQ multiplex PCR, and TCRdb's table has in-frame clones only and misses some. Of over 650,000 clones listed, more than 13% are singletons. No antigen is known for these receptors. Sequenced sample: naive CD4+ T cells from blood. Receptors originate from a man between 18 and 29 years old with type 1 diabetes.

This sequence joins TRBV18 and TRBJ2-1; TRBD1 matches 9 bases. V lost 8 bases and J lost 10; bases outside the gene matches: 12. This CDR3 region has 14 residues. Germline CDR1 and CDR2: KGHSH and LQKENI. The chain's CDR3 is CASASGQGVNEQFF. In nucleotides, the CDR3 is TGTGCCAGCGCCTCGGGACAGGGTGTAAACGAGCAGTTCTTC.

V and J are TRBV6-5 and TRBJ2-4; 9 bases are shared with TRBD2. V lost 2 bases and J lost 3; bases outside the gene matches: 5. Germline CDR1 reads MNHEY; CDR2 reads SVGAGI. This CDR3 is built from 16 residues. The CDR3 DNA follows: TGTGCCAGCAGTTACGCGGGGGGGCAGTTCAAAAACATTCAGTACTTC. This gives the protein CASSYAGGQFKNIQYF.

The chain carries TRBV19 and TRBJ2-3; TRBD2 aligns across 13 bases. CDR3 length equals 18 residues. Trimming took 5 bases from V and 0 from J; bases not matched to a gene: 8. Germline CDR1 reads LNHDA; CDR2 reads SQIVND (reference sequence). The CDR3 is CASSFAGTSGISTDTQYF. CDR3 in DNA: TGTGCCAGTAGTTTCGCCGGGACTAGCGGGATTAGCACAGATACGCAGTATTTT.

This rearrangement joins TRBV30 to TRBJ1-6; TRBD1 aligns across 8 bases. After removal of 5 bases from V and 10 bases from J, the junction contained 13 bases not matched to a gene. Per germline, CDR1 GTSNPN and CDR2 SVGIG (reference sequence). The CDR3 is 15 residues long. CDR3 sequence reads: CAWGQGVVVGSPLHF. CDR3 nucleotide sequence: TGTGCCTGGGGACAGGGTGTGGTTGTCGGATCACCCCTCCACTTT.

The J gene is TRBJ2-2, the V gene TRBV6-6, with D maybe TRBD2 (6 bases). The CDR3 sequence is 15 residues long. Germline V gene sequence: CDR1 MNHNY, CDR2 SVGAGI (reference sequence). V shed 4 bases and J shed 6 bases, with 15 bases lying between them. CDR3 sequence: CASSSLSGLAGELFF. The CDR3 nucleotides read TGTGCCAGCAGTTCCCTGAGCGGGCTAGCCGGGGAGCTGTTTTTT.

This clone was detected a few times. The chain joins TRBV15 to TRBJ2-3; perhaps D is TRBD1 or TRBD2 (5 bases each). The V gene lost 3 bases and the J gene lost 0 bases, with 16 bases spanning the gap. Germline CDR1 and CDR2: LNHNV and YYDKDF (reference sequence). The CDR3 consists of 17 residues. This CDR3 reads CATSRSHRGPSTDTQYF. In DNA, the CDR3 is TGTGCCACCAGCAGGAGCCATCGGGGACCTAGCACAGATACGCAGTATTTT.

This rearrangement joins TRBV4-2 to TRBJ2-5, with a possible D match to TRBD2 (7 bases). Between the trimmed V and J ends, which lost 8 bases and 2 bases, there was a span of 18 bases. CDR3 length equals 15 residues. Looked up from germline, CDR1 is LGHNA and CDR2 is YNFKEQ. CDR3 amino acids: CASGGSGAGQETQYF. CDR3 coding DNA: TGTGCCAGCGGGGGCAGCGGGGCTGGGCAAGAGACCCAGTACTTC.

V and J are TRBV20-1 and TRBJ2-7; D gene unclear. CDR1 and CDR2 from the germline V gene are DFQATT and SNEGSKA (reference sequence). This CDR3 is 11 amino acids long. The ends were cut back, 6 bases at V and 6 bases at J, with 12 bases in the middle. The CDR3 spells CSAPREAEQYF. As DNA, the CDR3 is TGCAGTGCGCCTCGTGAGGCCGAGCAGTACTTC.

J is TRBJ2-1 and V is TRBV5-1; D remains unclear. Germline V lookup: CDR1 SGHRS, CDR2 YFSETQ. The V gene lost 2 bases and the J gene lost 5 bases, with 14 bases spanning the gap. The CDR3 spans 15 residues. The CDR3 loop reads CASSLTSDANNEQFF. CDR3 in DNA: TGCGCCAGCAGCTTAACGTCAGACGCCAACAATGAGCAGTTCTTC.

This clone was seen only a few times. The V call is TRBV4-3, the J call TRBJ2-7; D might be TRBD1 (6 bases). Germline values: CDR1 LGHNA, CDR2 YSLEER. The V gene lost 0 bases and the J gene lost 7 bases, with 13 bases spanning the gap. The CDR3 has 14 residues. The CDR3 DNA is TGCGCCAGCAGCCAAGAAAGGGGGTGGCGGGAGCAGTACTTC. Translating gives CASSQERGWREQYF.

This clone has only a few counts. The V gene is TRBV30, the J gene TRBJ1-2; D gene unclear. Deletions cut 0 bases from V and 7 bases from J, with 12 bases between. This CDR3 is 13 amino acids long. Germline CDR1 and CDR2: GTSNPN and SVGIG (reference sequence). Here the CDR3 DNA reads TGTGCCTGGAGTGTCCTGGGAATGGGTGGCTACACCTTC. Translating it yields CAWSVLGMGGYTF.

The chain combines TRBV9 with TRBJ2-1, with 8 bases matching TRBD2. With 0 bases clipped from V and 4 bases from J, the junction kept 6 bases outside the gene matches. Germline V lookup: CDR1 SGDLS, CDR2 YYNGEE. The CDR3 is made up of 16 amino acids. The CDR3, as DNA: TGTGCCAGCAGCGTAGATACTAGCGGCACGTACAATGAGCAGTTCTTC. This sequence encodes CASSVDTSGTYNEQFF.

V is TRBV5-4 and J is TRBJ2-7; 7 bases map to TRBD1. The CDR3 extends over 14 amino acids. The V segment lost 4 bases and the J segment 3 bases; nucleotides outside the gene matches: 7. Germline V gives CDR1 SGHNT, CDR2 YYREEE (reference sequence). CDR3 coding DNA: TGTGCCAGCAGCAAACAGGGGTTGATCTACGAGCAGTACTTC. Its protein product is CASSKQGLIYEQYF. Full variable domain (rest looked up from reference TRBV5-4 and TRBJ2-7): ETGVTQSPTHLIKTRGQQVTLRCSSQSGHNTVSWYQQALGQGPQFIFQYYREEENGRGNFPPRFSGLQFPNYSSELNVNALELDDSALYLCASSKQGLIYEQYFGPGTRLTVT.

The chain couples TRBV7-2 to TRBJ2-5; D not certain. Germline CDR1 and CDR2: SGHTA and FQGNSA. This CDR3 comprises 14 residues. V gave up 1 base and J gave up 3 bases, with 9 bases separating them. CDR3 protein: CASSLGDTKETQYF. The CDR3 DNA reads as TGTGCCAGCAGCTTAGGAGATACAAAAGAGACCCAGTACTTC.